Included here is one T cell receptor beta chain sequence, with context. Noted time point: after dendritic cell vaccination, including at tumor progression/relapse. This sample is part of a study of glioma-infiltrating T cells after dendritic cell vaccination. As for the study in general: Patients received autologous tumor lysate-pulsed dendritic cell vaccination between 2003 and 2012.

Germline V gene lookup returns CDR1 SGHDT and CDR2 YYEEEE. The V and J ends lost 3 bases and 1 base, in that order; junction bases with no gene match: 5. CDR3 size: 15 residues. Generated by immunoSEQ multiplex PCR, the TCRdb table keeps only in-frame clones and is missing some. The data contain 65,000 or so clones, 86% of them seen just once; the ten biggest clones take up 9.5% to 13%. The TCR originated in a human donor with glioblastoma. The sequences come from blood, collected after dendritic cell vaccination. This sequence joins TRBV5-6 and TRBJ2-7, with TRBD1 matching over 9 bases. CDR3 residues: CASSSTGGPSYEQYF. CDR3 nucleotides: TGTGCCAGCAGCTCGACAGGGGGGCCTTCCTACGAGCAGTACTTC.